This T cell receptor (beta chain) was obtained from a study of beta chain features in type 1 diabetes. Averaging around 120 mL, one heparinised blood draw was given by each donor. Study-wide results and limits: Patients showed naive, central memory and Treg TCRB repertoires that appeared more similar than those of healthy donors. Shortening that was moderate but significant affected the TCRB CDR3s of Type 1 diabetes patients in all four CD4+ subsets.

Reverse transcription of all isolated RNA meant that expressed TCRB transcripts were sequenced. TCRdb's copy holds only in-frame clones and misses some; the assay was immunoSEQ multiplex PCR. The table includes around 340,000 clones, roughly a tenth detected once. Between the trimmed V and J ends, which lost 0 bases and 2 bases, there was a span of 4 bases. This CDR3 has 13 amino acids. Germline CDR1 reads SGHDN; CDR2 reads FVKESK. Regarding this clone: The antigen remains unidentified.

The sequence was collected from a man aged 30-40 years with type 1 diabetes. Sequencing used central memory CD4+ T cells from blood. The chain is built from TRBV14 and TRBJ1-2; D gene uncertain. The CDR3 DNA sequence: TGTGCCAGCAGCCAAGATCACAACTATGGCTACACCTTC. It is translated as CASSQDHNYGYTF.